The rows below give T cell receptor beta chains drawn from one sample of a study of T-cell reconstitution after alpha-beta-depleted transplantation in children. TCRdb processed the PCR reads anew with MiXCR; each CDR3 protein has one entry. The data show more than 200,000 distinct CDR3 sequences, roughly 8.1% seen once. This specimen consisted of PBMCs, mostly from graft donor cells, obtained 360 days after TCRalphabeta/CD19-depleted stem cell transplant. The receptors here all came from a male patient aged 2-10 years who had a stem cell transplant for acute myeloid leukemia, so the T cells may come from the graft donor. The CDR3 runs from the conserved cysteine through the conserved F or W. D genes are given only for firm matches. Size tells how often a clone was seen (once, few, many) or the class of an expanded clone, and some rows leave it out.

V gene	clone size	J gene	D gene	CDR3 protein	CDR3 DNA
TRBV6-1	few	TRBJ1-5	NA	CASNMGGSNQPQHF	TGTGCCAGCAATATGGGGGGGAGCAATCAGCCCCAGCATTTT
TRBV12-3/TRBV12-4	many	TRBJ1-1	NA	CASRDLGVPEAFF	TGTGCCAGCAGGGATTTAGGTGTTCCTGAAGCTTTCTTT
TRBV7-2	few	TRBJ2-7	NA	CASSVAGTRQRSYEQYF	TGTGCCAGCAGCGTAGCCGGGACTCGGCAGCGCTCCTACGAGCAGTACTTC
TRBV3-1	few	TRBJ1-1	NA	CASSITQGLGAFF	TGTGCCAGCAGTATAACCCAGGGCTTGGGCGCTTTCTTT
TRBV12-3/TRBV12-4	many	TRBJ1-1	NA	CASSLAQGSFRPEAFF	TGTGCCAGCAGTTTAGCGCAGGGCTCCTTCAGGCCTGAAGCTTTCTTT
TRBV20-1	NA	TRBJ1-5	TRBD1	CSANRGTQPQHF	TGCAGTGCGAACAGGGGGACTCAGCCCCAGCATTTT
TRBV12-3/TRBV12-4	few	TRBJ2-4	NA	CASTDQTFTKNIQYF	TGTGCCAGCACCGACCAGACTTTTACCAAAAACATTCAGTACTTC
TRBV5-1	many	TRBJ2-1	TRBD2	CASSGTAGGYNEQFF	TGCGCCAGCAGCGGTACCGCGGGAGGGTACAATGAGCAGTTCTTC
TRBV7-9	many	TRBJ2-7	NA	CASSGAQLSSYEQYF	TGTGCCAGCAGCGGGGCTCAACTAAGCTCCTACGAGCAGTACTTC
TRBV10-3	NA	TRBJ2-5	TRBD1	CAISESTLGQGKQETQYF	TGTGCCATCAGTGAGTCGACATTGGGACAGGGGAAACAAGAGACCCAGTACTTC
TRBV30	few	TRBJ1-3	TRBD1	CAWSNTGGDTIYF	TGTGCCTGGAGCAATACAGGGGGTGACACCATATATTTT
TRBV29-1	many	TRBJ2-3	NA	CSFRGGDTDTQYF	TGCAGCTTCAGGGGAGGGGACACAGATACGCAGTATTTT
TRBV29-1	few	TRBJ2-5	TRBD1	CSVSGQGFRETQYF	TGCAGCGTGTCGGGACAGGGGTTTCGAGAGACCCAGTACTTC
TRBV7-8	few	TRBJ2-7	NA	CASSTQGLGTYEQYF	TGTGCCAGCAGCACGCAGGGGTTGGGGACCTACGAGCAGTACTTC
TRBV6-1	NA	TRBJ1-3	NA	CASRRGDSGNTIYF	TGTGCCAGCAGGAGGGGGGACTCTGGAAACACCATATATTTT
TRBV5-1	many	TRBJ1-2	TRBD1	CASSLDGQGTDYGYTF	TGCGCCAGCAGCTTGGACGGACAGGGAACCGACTATGGCTACACCTTC
TRBV12-3/TRBV12-4	NA	TRBJ2-3	TRBD2	CASSPLTSGDTQYF	TGTGCCAGCAGCCCCTTGACTAGCGGAGATACGCAGTATTTT
TRBV5-1	many	TRBJ2-1	TRBD1	CASRDSGNNEQFF	TGCGCCAGCCGGGACAGTGGGAACAATGAGCAGTTCTTC
TRBV20-1	many	TRBJ1-5	NA	CSASPITNQPQHF	TGCAGTGCTAGCCCGATAACAAATCAGCCCCAGCATTTT
TRBV5-4	few	TRBJ2-1	TRBD2	CASSSSREGYHNEQFF	TGTGCCAGCAGCTCTTCCCGGGAGGGTTACCACAATGAGCAGTTCTTC
TRBV13	many	TRBJ2-1	TRBD2	CASSYGTRGYNEQFF	TGTGCCAGCAGCTACGGGACTAGAGGTTACAATGAGCAGTTCTTC
TRBV29-1	NA	TRBJ2-1	TRBD2	CSVPPPSGGPSYNEQFF	TGCAGCGTCCCCCCCCCTAGCGGGGGACCGTCCTACAATGAGCAGTTCTTC
TRBV28	many	TRBJ2-7	TRBD2	CASSLGLPAYEQYF	TGTGCCAGCAGTTTGGGACTACCAGCCTACGAGCAGTACTTC
TRBV12-5	NA	TRBJ1-2	NA	CASGLFRNYGYTF	TGTGCTAGTGGTTTGTTCCGCAACTATGGCTACACCTTC
TRBV19	NA	TRBJ1-5	TRBD1	CASDKARGGNQPQHF	TGTGCCAGTGACAAGGCCAGGGGGGGGAATCAGCCCCAGCATTTT
TRBV12-3/TRBV12-4	many	TRBJ2-5	NA	CASSFSGVLQETQYF	TGTGCCAGCAGTTTCTCCGGGGTCCTCCAAGAGACCCAGTACTTC
TRBV12-3/TRBV12-4	many	TRBJ2-1	TRBD2	CASSYGGGASNEQFF	TGTGCCAGCAGTTATGGCGGGGGGGCCTCGAATGAGCAGTTCTTC
TRBV24-1	many	TRBJ2-3	TRBD2	CATSDPRTSGGRDTQYF	TGTGCCACCAGTGACCCACGGACTAGCGGGGGAAGAGATACGCAGTATTTT
TRBV5-1	many	TRBJ1-1	NA	CASSLTPDTEAFF	TGCGCCAGCAGCTTGACCCCGGACACTGAAGCTTTCTTT
TRBV18	NA	TRBJ2-7	NA	CASSPPSLDRINSHEQYF	TGTGCCAGCTCACCACCCTCTTTGGACAGAATCAACTCCCACGAGCAGTACTTC
TRBV29-1	many	TRBJ1-2	NA	CSVESHGPTVYGYTF	TGCAGCGTTGAAAGTCATGGACCCACAGTCTATGGCTACACCTTC
TRBV3-1	many	TRBJ2-5	TRBD2	CASSHRLAEETQYF	TGTGCCAGCAGCCATAGACTAGCGGAAGAGACCCAGTACTTC
TRBV10-3	few	TRBJ2-3	TRBD2	CAISESQRGGSDTQYF	TGTGCCATCAGTGAGTCTCAGAGGGGAGGGTCAGATACGCAGTATTTT
TRBV3-1	few	TRBJ2-5	TRBD1	CASSQEDRGGEETQYF	TGTGCCAGCAGCCAAGAGGACAGAGGGGGCGAAGAGACCCAGTACTTC
TRBV29-1	many	TRBJ2-1	TRBD1	CSVQGAPYNEQFF	TGCAGCGTCCAGGGGGCACCATACAATGAGCAGTTCTTC
TRBV7-9	NA	TRBJ1-1	TRBD1	CASSFRTGGPNTEAFF	TGTGCCAGCAGCTTTCGGACAGGGGGTCCGAACACTGAAGCTTTCTTT
TRBV15	few	TRBJ1-2	TRBD1	CATSAGQGDYGYTF	TGTGCCACCAGCGCCGGACAGGGAGACTATGGCTACACCTTC
TRBV5-6	few	TRBJ2-7	NA	CASSTTGSLYEQYF	TGTGCCAGCAGCACTACAGGGAGCCTCTACGAGCAGTACTTC
TRBV11-2	NA	TRBJ2-3	NA	CASSLGDRTDTQYF	TGTGCCAGCAGCTTAGGAGATCGAACAGATACGCAGTATTTT
TRBV4-3	few	TRBJ2-1	NA	CASSQAGLGTANNEQFF	TGCGCCAGCAGCCAAGCCGGGTTAGGGACTGCCAACAATGAGCAGTTCTTC
TRBV11-2	few	TRBJ2-5	TRBD2	CASSAAAILAGGPKETQYF	TGTGCCAGCAGCGCGGCGGCCATACTAGCGGGGGGGCCTAAAGAGACCCAGTACTTC